These T cell receptor beta chains were read from a single sample in a study of T cell responses to AZD1222 COVID-19 vaccine. Using immunoSEQ multiplex PCR, the repertoire was profiled, and TCRdb retains in-frame clones only, with some absent. The repertoire holds 90,000 to 150,000 clones, with roughly 89% as singletons. Sequenced material: peripheral blood, taken on day 0 of AZD1222 vaccination. All receptors derive from an adult in good health. Each CDR3 is given with its conserved first and last residue. Fields, in order: V gene, clone size, CDR3 length, D gene, J gene, CDR3 DNA, CDR3 protein. A D gene is named only where the DNA matches it firmly. The size entry is marked missing in some rows and otherwise reads once, few, many or a size class.

v_call: TRBV6-6
clone_size: once
cdr3_length: 16
d_call: TRBD1
j_call: TRBJ1-1
cdr3_nt: TGTGCCAGCAGTTACTGGACAGGGGCGGGGGGAACTGAAGCTTTCTTT
cdr3_aa: CASSYWTGAGGTEAFF

v_call: TRBV7-7
clone_size: -
cdr3_length: 18
d_call: -
j_call: TRBJ2-1
cdr3_nt: TGTGCTAGCAGCTCACGCCCCTCCACAGGGAGCTCCTACAATGAGCAGTTCTTC
cdr3_aa: CASSSRPSTGSSYNEQFF

v_call: TRBV7-3
clone_size: -
cdr3_length: 19
d_call: -
j_call: TRBJ2-2
cdr3_nt: TGTGCCAGCACCGTAGGTCCCTTATGGGGGAGGCATAACACCGGGGAGCTGTTTTTT
cdr3_aa: CASTVGPLWGRHNTGELFF

v_call: TRBV28
clone_size: -
cdr3_length: 15
d_call: -
j_call: TRBJ1-5
cdr3_nt: TGTGCCAGCAGCCACGCTGGGGCGGTAGATCAGCCCCAGCATTTT
cdr3_aa: CASSHAGAVDQPQHF

v_call: TRBV3-1/TRBV3-2
clone_size: -
cdr3_length: 13
d_call: -
j_call: TRBJ1-2
cdr3_nt: TGTGCCAGCAGCTATGACGCGCCCTATGGCTACACCTTC
cdr3_aa: CASSYDAPYGYTF

v_call: TRBV12-3/TRBV12-4
clone_size: -
cdr3_length: 12
d_call: TRBD1
j_call: TRBJ2-1
cdr3_nt: TGTGCCAGCAGGTGGACAGGAGCTGAGCAGTTCTTC
cdr3_aa: CASRWTGAEQFF

v_call: TRBV7-9
clone_size: -
cdr3_length: 15
d_call: -
j_call: TRBJ1-1
cdr3_nt: TGTGCCAGCAGCCCCCCGGGACCGCAGAACACTGAAGCTTTCTTT
cdr3_aa: CASSPPGPQNTEAFF

v_call: TRBV24-1
clone_size: -
cdr3_length: 12
d_call: -
j_call: TRBJ1-2
cdr3_nt: TGTGCCACCAGTGGAACCGACTATGGCTACACCTTC
cdr3_aa: CATSGTDYGYTF

v_call: TRBV11-1
clone_size: -
cdr3_length: 15
d_call: -
j_call: TRBJ1-1
cdr3_nt: TGTGCCAGCAGCTCAACCCTCGGGGGGAGGGCTGAAGCTTTCTTT
cdr3_aa: CASSSTLGGRAEAFF

v_call: TRBV27
clone_size: -
cdr3_length: 16
d_call: TRBD1
j_call: TRBJ1-2
cdr3_nt: TGTGCCAGCAGTCTTCGACAGGGGACCGGGGGCTATGGCTACACCTTC
cdr3_aa: CASSLRQGTGGYGYTF

v_call: TRBV28
clone_size: -
cdr3_length: 13
d_call: TRBD1
j_call: TRBJ1-2
cdr3_nt: TGTGCCAGCAGTTTTGGCAGGGGGAATGGCTACACCTTC
cdr3_aa: CASSFGRGNGYTF

v_call: TRBV6-6
clone_size: -
cdr3_length: 15
d_call: TRBD1
j_call: TRBJ1-6
cdr3_nt: TGTGCCAGTGCCCCGGACAGGGGGCTGGAGACACCCCTCCACTTT
cdr3_aa: CASAPDRGLETPLHF

v_call: TRBV2
clone_size: -
cdr3_length: 16
d_call: -
j_call: TRBJ1-6
cdr3_nt: TGTGCCAGCAGTGAGTTGACAGCGGAGATAGATTCACCCCTCCACTTT
cdr3_aa: CASSELTAEIDSPLHF

v_call: TRBV19
clone_size: -
cdr3_length: 14
d_call: TRBD1
j_call: TRBJ1-1
cdr3_nt: TGTGCCAGTAAGACAGGGCGGTATGGCACTGAAGCTTTCTTT
cdr3_aa: CASKTGRYGTEAFF

v_call: TRBV18
clone_size: -
cdr3_length: 15
d_call: -
j_call: TRBJ1-5
cdr3_nt: TGTGCCAGCTCGCCCCCAGGGGCAGGCAATCAGCCCCAGCATTTT
cdr3_aa: CASSPPGAGNQPQHF

v_call: TRBV6-2/TRBV6-3
clone_size: -
cdr3_length: 12
d_call: -
j_call: TRBJ1-5
cdr3_nt: TGTGCCAGCAGCCCAGACAGTCAGCCCCAGCATTTT
cdr3_aa: CASSPDSQPQHF

v_call: TRBV6-5
clone_size: once
cdr3_length: 15
d_call: -
j_call: TRBJ2-7
cdr3_nt: TGTGCCAGCAGTTACTCGGGGTGGGGGGTCTACGAGCAGTACTTC
cdr3_aa: CASSYSGWGVYEQYF

v_call: TRBV3-1/TRBV3-2
clone_size: -
cdr3_length: 14
d_call: -
j_call: TRBJ1-1
cdr3_nt: TGTGCCAGCAGCCGAGGACAGACGAACACTGAAGCTTTCTTT
cdr3_aa: CASSRGQTNTEAFF

v_call: TRBV18
clone_size: -
cdr3_length: 13
d_call: -
j_call: TRBJ1-4
cdr3_nt: TGTGCCAGCTCACAACAGGGAAATGAAAAACTGTTTTTT
cdr3_aa: CASSQQGNEKLFF

v_call: TRBV6-5
clone_size: once
cdr3_length: 13
d_call: -
j_call: TRBJ2-7
cdr3_nt: TGTGCCAGCAGTTACTCGAGGATCCACGAGCAGTACTTC
cdr3_aa: CASSYSRIHEQYF

v_call: TRBV5-1
clone_size: -
cdr3_length: 15
d_call: TRBD1
j_call: TRBJ1-4
cdr3_nt: TGCGCCAGCAGCTTGAGTGACAGGGGGCGTGAAAAACTGTTTTTT
cdr3_aa: CASSLSDRGREKLFF

v_call: TRBV10-3
clone_size: -
cdr3_length: 15
d_call: -
j_call: TRBJ1-1
cdr3_nt: TGTGCCATCAGCCACCTGGGGGGTCGGGACACTGAAGCTTTCTTT
cdr3_aa: CAISHLGGRDTEAFF

v_call: TRBV30
clone_size: -
cdr3_length: 12
d_call: -
j_call: TRBJ1-1
cdr3_nt: TGTGCCTTGGGGGTGGAGAGCACTGAAGCTTTCTTT
cdr3_aa: CALGVESTEAFF

v_call: TRBV6-5
clone_size: -
cdr3_length: 14
d_call: -
j_call: TRBJ1-2
cdr3_nt: TGTGCCAGCGAAAAGGGCGGGGGCGCTAAGAGCTACACCTTC
cdr3_aa: CASEKGGGAKSYTF

v_call: TRBV2
clone_size: -
cdr3_length: 11
d_call: -
j_call: TRBJ1-5
cdr3_nt: TGTGCCAGCAGTCGAGTGGGGCCCCAGCATTTT
cdr3_aa: CASSRVGPQHF

v_call: TRBV6-5
clone_size: -
cdr3_length: 14
d_call: -
j_call: TRBJ2-2
cdr3_nt: TGTGCCAGCAGTTATAGGAGGCCCCCCGGGGAGCTGTTTTTT
cdr3_aa: CASSYRRPPGELFF

v_call: TRBV18
clone_size: -
cdr3_length: 17
d_call: TRBD1
j_call: TRBJ1-4
cdr3_nt: TGTGCCAGCTCACCACGCATACAGGGGGCGGCTAATGAAAAACTGTTTTTT
cdr3_aa: CASSPRIQGAANEKLFF

v_call: TRBV10-3
clone_size: -
cdr3_length: 11
d_call: -
j_call: TRBJ1-2
cdr3_nt: TGTGCCATCGGACAAAATGGGGCCAACACCTTC
cdr3_aa: CAIGQNGANTF